This T cell receptor beta chain was documented in a study of naive and memory T cell subsets. Overall study findings and caveats: A few larger clonotypes appeared in naive repertoires, especially CD8, possibly memory cells re-expressing CD45RA.

CDR3 length: 13 amino acids. Trimming stripped 5 bases from V and 1 base from J, with 9 bases between. The germline CDR1 and CDR2 sequences are SQVTM and ANQGSEA. This clonotype was detected a few times. Its antigen remains unidentified. Separate alpha and beta amplification began at the second PCR step. Both TRBC1 and TRBC2 were covered by a beta constant-region primer of two equimolar oligonucleotides. Four rounds of PCR amplified the ligated cDNA using nested alpha and beta constant-region primers plus SP2. TCRdb re-called the UMI-ligation and nested PCR reads with MiXCR, one entry per CDR3 protein. The table has roughly 83,000 distinct CDR3 sequences, over 9% seen once.

Material for sequencing was naive CD4+ T cells from blood. This clonotype was obtained from a human donor in good health. The chain combines TRBV29-1 with TRBJ1-5; D unclear. The CDR3 spells CSVLTGSNQPQHF. The CDR3 DNA sequence: TGCAGCGTTTTAACGGGGAGCAATCAGCCCCAGCATTTT.